The sequence of this T cell receptor (beta chain) was determined in a study of T cells in Graves' hyperthyroidism and ophthalmopathy. In this sample, this clonotype turned up many times. RNA transcripts yielded amplified TCR beta CDR3 regions. The HTBI primer set drove a first-round RT-PCR of the TCR CDR3. From the multiplex PCR reads, TCRdb called clonotypes with MiXCR, one entry per CDR3 protein. The sample includes roughly 290,000 distinct CDR3 sequences, around 15% seen only once; the top ten take around 61%. The CDR3 is made up of 13 amino acids. Germline V CDR1 and CDR2: MNHEY, SMNVEV (reference sequence). V lost 4 bases to trimming and J lost 2 bases, with 9 bases between them.

This receptor was obtained from a woman aged 55-75 years with Graves' ophthalmopathy. The chain joins TRBV27 to TRBJ2-7; D unclear. Sequenced sample: blood. As DNA, the CDR3 is TGTGCCAGCAGTTATCAGTACCCCTACGAGCAGTACTTC. Protein sequence: CASSYQYPYEQYF.